This T cell receptor (beta chain) is drawn from a study of T cell responses to AZD1222 COVID-19 vaccine. The CDR3 covers 15 residues. CDR1 LGHNA and CDR2 YSLEER come from the germline V gene. V was cut by 0 bases and J by 3 bases, with 11 bases left in between. About this clone itself: Its specificity is unknown.

The method was immunoSEQ multiplex PCR; TCRdb's version includes in-frame clones alone and lacks a portion of them. The sample holds more than 75,000 clones, about 89% seen once. The study's findings and limits: Donors were mostly white British, more females; clonal diversity possibly underestimated. CD4 TCRs associated with vaccination spanned spike, dominating at 160-218 and 743-854. Vaccination with two AZD1222 doses was followed by a rise in Spike-specific TCR breadth and depth. Only after the peak T cell response were repertoires sampled.

This TCR was recovered from an adult in good health. This specimen consisted of peripheral blood, obtained on day 0 of AZD1222 vaccination. The chain links TRBV4-3 to TRBJ1-2; D is unresolved. CDR3 DNA sequence: TGCGCCAGCAGCCAAGATATTTGGAGGCACTATGGCTACACCTTC. Residues: CASSQDIWRHYGYTF.